This T cell receptor beta chain emerged from a study of OX40 agonist ivuxolimab in advanced cancers. Study background: Patients with prior anti-PD-1, anti-PD-L1 or anti-CTLA-4 therapy were eligible; approximately 40% had some.

Of note for this clone: What it binds is unknown.

Measured with immunoSEQ multiplex PCR; TCRdb has only the in-frame clones, and not every one. The sample has about 81,000 clones; just over 90% are singletons. General study results and limits: CD4+ and CD8+ blood T cells expanded clonally by week 6 at 0.1 to 3.0 mg/kg.

The sequencing here drew on CD4+ or CD8+ T cells sorted from blood, taken in a trial of the OX40 agonist ivuxolimab. The TCR comes from an adult with an advanced solid tumor such as melanoma, head and neck, liver or kidney cancer.

CDR3 region: CAWIGRGGYTF. The CDR3 bases are TGTGCCTGGATCGGAAGGGGTGGCTACACCTTC. The chain has TRBV30 and TRBJ1-2, with D possibly being TRBD1 (5 bases). The CDR3 spans 11 residues. CDR1 and CDR2 (germline): GTSNPN, SVGIG (reference sequence). Trimming stripped 4 bases from V and 7 bases from J, with 10 bases between.